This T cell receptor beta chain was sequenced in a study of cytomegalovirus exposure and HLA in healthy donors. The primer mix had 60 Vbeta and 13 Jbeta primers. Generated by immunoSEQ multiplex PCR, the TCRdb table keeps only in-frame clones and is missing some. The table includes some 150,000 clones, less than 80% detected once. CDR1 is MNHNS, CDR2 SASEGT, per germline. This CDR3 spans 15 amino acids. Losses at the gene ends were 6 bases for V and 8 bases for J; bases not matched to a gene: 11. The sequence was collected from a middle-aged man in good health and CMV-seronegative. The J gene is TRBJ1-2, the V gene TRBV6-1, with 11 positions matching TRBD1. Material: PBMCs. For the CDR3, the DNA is TGTGCCAGCAGGTTGACCGGGACAGGGGGTTGGGGCTACACCTTC. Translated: CASRLTGTGGWGYTF.